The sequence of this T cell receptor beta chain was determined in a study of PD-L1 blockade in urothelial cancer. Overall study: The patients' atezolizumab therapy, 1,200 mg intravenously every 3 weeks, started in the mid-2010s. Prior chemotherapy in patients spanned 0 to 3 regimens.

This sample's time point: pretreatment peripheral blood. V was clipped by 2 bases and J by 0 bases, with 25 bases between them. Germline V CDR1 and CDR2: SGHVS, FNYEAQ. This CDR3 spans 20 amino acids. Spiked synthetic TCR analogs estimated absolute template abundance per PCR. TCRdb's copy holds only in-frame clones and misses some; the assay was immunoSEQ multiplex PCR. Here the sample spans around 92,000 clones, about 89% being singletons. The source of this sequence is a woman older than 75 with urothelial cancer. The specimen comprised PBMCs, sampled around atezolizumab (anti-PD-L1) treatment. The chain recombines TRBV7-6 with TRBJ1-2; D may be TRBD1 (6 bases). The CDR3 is CASSLMGARGTRGTNYGYTF. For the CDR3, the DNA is TGTGCCAGCAGCTTAATGGGGGCAAGAGGGACTAGAGGTACTAACTATGGCTACACCTTC.